This T cell receptor beta chain derives from a study of metastatic and nonmetastatic thyroid tumors. At the level of the study: The comparison covered peripheral blood and tumor or nodule tissue in malignant and benign thyroid patients. Notes on the study in general: The reported finding was significantly higher TCR beta diversity in malignant thyroid tumors relative to benign nodules, in blood and tumor.

The germline V gene encodes CDR1 SQVTM and CDR2 ANQGSEA. The CDR3 runs 13 residues. Nobody among the patients had been given any treatment before thyroid surgery. TCRdb reanalyzed the PCR reads via MiXCR. The sample lists tens of thousands of clones, roughly 15% occurring once. On this clone itself: Its antigen is not identified. A much larger clone is a single base away; this may be a read error.

The rearrangement uses TRBV29-1 and TRBJ1-1; TRBD1 agrees at 8 bases. Sample: blood. The receptor comes from a female donor with papillary thyroid cancer or a benign thyroid nodule (not recorded which). Some clones in this sample may be carry-over from other donors' samples. This CDR3 reads CSVKDMTGDEAFF. In DNA form, the CDR3 reads TGCAGCGTTAAAGATATGACAGGGGATGAAGCTTTCTTT.